The 10 T cell receptor beta chains listed next were all sequenced from one sample in a study of T cells in Graves' hyperthyroidism and ophthalmopathy (dated by TCRdb to about 2019). Preparation of the library involved multiplex PCR. The sequencing machine was an Illumina HiSeq 2000. The TCR beta CDR3 regions were amplified from the RNA transcripts. The first round of RT-PCR for the TCR CDR3 was performed with the HTBI primer set and the Qiagen OneStep RT-PCR kit. TCRdb cleaned the public reads at Q25 with fastp, built clones with MiXCR and kept in-frame beta chains. For every CDR3 protein sequence, its rows merge into one entry that carries the most common genes and DNA. A total of 250,000 to 350,000 distinct CDR3 sequences appear in this sample, 22% of them only once. 64% of the sample is in the top ten clones. Sequences were obtained from blood. Every receptor here comes from a man aged 25 to 40 with Graves' ophthalmopathy.

The rearrangement uses TRBV7-3 and TRBJ2-5, with no clear D. CDR1 and CDR2 from the germline V gene are SGHTA and FQGTGA. The CDR3 length is 13 residues. V lost 0 bases to trimming and J lost 5 bases, with 7 bases between them. The CDR3 nucleotides are TGTGCCAGCAGCTTAACAGGGTCGGAGACCCAGTACTTC. Encoded protein: CASSLTGSETQYF.

The V gene is TRBV4-2, the J gene TRBJ2-1; TRBD2 matches at 14 bases. The CDR3 is made up of 17 amino acids. J gave up 7 bases and V 1 base, and 6 bases lay outside the gene matches. CDR1 is LGHNA, CDR2 YNFKEQ, per germline. The CDR3 loop is CASSQGTGTSGSNEQFF. The CDR3 bases are TGTGCCAGCAGCCAAGGCACCGGGACTAGCGGGAGTAATGAGCAGTTCTTC.

This clonotype was found a few times. The chain joins TRBV20-1 to TRBJ1-5; 7 nucleotides align to TRBD1. The germline V gene encodes CDR1 DFQATT and CDR2 SNEGSKA (reference sequence). Trimming cost V 3 bases and J 5 bases; bases outside gene matches: 4. This CDR3 region has 13 residues. The CDR3: CSASEGGYQPQHF. The DNA for the CDR3 is TGCAGTGCTAGTGAAGGGGGCTATCAGCCCCAGCATTTT.

This sequence joins TRBV5-6 and TRBJ1-4; D call uncertain. CDR1 and CDR2 (germline): SGHDT, YYEEEE. The V and J ends lost 3 bases and 0 bases respectively, with 6 bases between them. This CDR3 is built from 14 residues. CDR3: CASSSRSTNEKLFF. CDR3 nucleotides: TGTGCCAGCAGCTCCAGATCAACTAATGAAAAACTGTTTTTT.

As to this clonotype: This may arise from a read error, as a much more abundant clone is one base away. The chain links TRBV11-2 to TRBJ1-3; tentative D call: TRBD1 (5 bases). Germline assignment: CDR1 SGHAT and CDR2 FQNNGV. The CDR3 runs 14 residues. The CDR3 is CAGSQGTAGNTIYF. DNA of the CDR3: TGTGCCGGCAGCCAAGGGACGGCAGGAAACACCATATATTTT.

The V gene is TRBV18, the J gene TRBJ2-1; D may be TRBD1 or TRBD2 (5 bases each). V was pared by 1 base and J by 4 bases, with 11 bases between. This CDR3 has 15 amino acids. The V gene's germline CDR1 is KGHSH and CDR2 LQKENI. CDR3 sequence (DNA): TGTGCCAGCTCACCACAGAGGGGCCTATACAATGAGCAGTTCTTC. It is translated as CASSPQRGLYNEQFF.

This clonotype has more than one count but fewer than ten. The CDR3 coding sequence is TGCAGTGCTAGGGAGCCGGGACAGCAAAATCAGCCCCAGCATTTT. Amino acid sequence: CSAREPGQQNQPQHF. The J gene is TRBJ1-5, the V gene TRBV20-1; 7 bases match TRBD1. Germline V gives CDR1 DFQATT, CDR2 SNEGSKA (reference sequence). The CDR3 totals 15 residues. V was pared by 3 bases and J by 4 bases, with 9 bases of the junction left unmatched.

This sequence joins TRBV20-1 and TRBJ2-2; 8 nucleotides agree with TRBD2. CDR3 length: 13 residues. Germline CDR1 and CDR2: DFQATT and SNEGSKA (reference sequence). Trimming at V came to 3 bases and at J to 6 bases, leaving 3 bases not matched to a gene. The CDR3 bases are TGCAGTGCTAGGCGGGAGGTCGCCGGGGAGCTGTTTTTT. Amino acid sequence: CSARREVAGELFF.

The chain uses TRBV7-9 and TRBJ2-1; either TRBD1 or TRBD2 may fit D (6 bases each). CDR1 and CDR2 (germline): SEHNR, FQNEAQ (reference sequence). This CDR3 comprises 15 residues. V gave up 4 bases and J gave up 6 bases, with 16 bases separating them. CDR3 amino acids: CASSYIGGRGNEQFF. CDR3 nucleotide sequence: TGTGCCAGCAGCTACATTGGGGGGCGCGGCAATGAGCAGTTCTTC.

V is TRBV20-1 and J is TRBJ1-6; 8 nucleotides match TRBD1. This CDR3 is built from 16 residues. From germline, CDR1 is DFQATT and CDR2 SNEGSKA (reference sequence). Trimming cost V 2 bases and J 1 base; bases outside gene matches: 4. CDR3 amino acids: CSARTGGQSYNSPLHF. The CDR3 coding sequence is TGCAGTGCTAGAACAGGGGGACAGTCCTATAATTCACCCCTCCACTTT.